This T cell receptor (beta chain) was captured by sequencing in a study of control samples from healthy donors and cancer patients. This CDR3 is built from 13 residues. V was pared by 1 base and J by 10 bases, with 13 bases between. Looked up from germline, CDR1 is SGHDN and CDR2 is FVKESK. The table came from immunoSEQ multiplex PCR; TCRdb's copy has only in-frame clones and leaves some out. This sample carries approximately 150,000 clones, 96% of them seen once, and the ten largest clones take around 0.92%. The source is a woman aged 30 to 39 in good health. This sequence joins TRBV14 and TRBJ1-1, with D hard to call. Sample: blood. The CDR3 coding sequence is TGTGCCAGCAGCCAAGCCCTCGACTTTAGAGCTTTCTTT. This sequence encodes CASSQALDFRAFF.